This TCR beta chain originates from a study of OX40 agonist ivuxolimab in advanced cancers. Study-wide context: The dose of intravenous ivuxolimab that patients received every 2 weeks ranged from 0.01 to 10 mg/kg. Recorded diagnoses for dose-escalation patients were hepatocellular carcinoma, melanoma, renal cell or head and neck cancer. General observations from the study: With doses of 0.1-3.0 mg/kg, partial responders showed among the lowest clonal expansion. Compared with CD4+, CD8+ T cells on average had more expanded clones.

TCRdb keeps only in-frame clones here, not all; method: immunoSEQ multiplex PCR. This table has more than 70,000 clones, 65% to 90% appearing once. The CDR3 is 14 amino acids. Germline CDR1 SEHNR, CDR2 FQNEAQ (reference sequence). The germline V and J ends were trimmed by 5 bases and 3 bases, with 13 bases remaining between them. About this clone itself: What it binds is unknown.

Source: CD4+ or CD8+ T cells sorted from blood, taken in a trial of the OX40 agonist ivuxolimab. The chain recombines TRBV7-9 with TRBJ1-2; D is unresolved. This TCR came from an adult with an advanced solid tumor such as melanoma, head and neck, liver or kidney cancer. For the CDR3, the DNA is TGTGCCAGCAGCCGACGGGGTTGGGACTATGGCTACACCTTC. As protein: CASSRRGWDYGYTF.